The 5 T cell receptor beta chains below were found in one sample sequenced in a study of cytomegalovirus exposure and HLA in healthy donors (TCRdb year 2017). Receptors were amplified or captured by the immunoSEQ multiplex PCR assay. A mixture of 60 forward primers for TCR Vbeta segments and 13 reverse primers for TCR Jbeta segments was used in the multiplex PCR. TCRdb stores this immuneACCESS table with in-frame sequences only. Part of the clones is absent; in the studies checked, under half of the shortfall reflects unresolved V genes, and no reason is known for the rest. For this sample the table gives 150,000 to 200,000 clones, of which roughly four fifths were detected only once. Roughly 4.5% of the sample rests with the top ten. The material sequenced was PBMCs. Every receptor here comes from a man in his forties or fifties in good health and CMV-seropositive.

This sequence joins TRBV29-1 and TRBJ2-7; 10 bases match TRBD2. The ends lost 2 bases at V and 4 bases at J; junction bases unmatched: 2. CDR1 SQVTM and CDR2 ANQGSEA come from the germline V gene. This CDR3 has 13 amino acids. The CDR3 bases are TGCAGCGTTGAAAGACTAGCGGGTTACGAGCAGTACTTC. Its protein is CSVERLAGYEQYF.

The J gene is TRBJ2-2, the V gene TRBV6-5; 8 bases line up with TRBD2. The germline V gene has CDR1 MNHEY and CDR2 SVGAGI. The J segment lost 5 bases and the V segment lost 4 bases, leaving 6 bases of the junction unmatched. The CDR3 length is 15 residues. In DNA form, the CDR3 reads TGTGCCAGCAGTTTAAACGGGAGGGATACCGGGGAGCTGTTTTTT. The encoded protein is CASSLNGRDTGELFF.

This chain joins TRBV10-3 and TRBJ2-4; D unresolved. Trimming removed 0 bases at V and 8 bases at J, with 5 bases between. Per germline, CDR1 ENHRY and CDR2 SYGVKD. CDR3 length: 12 amino acids. The CDR3 DNA reads TGTGCCATCAGTGAGTCGGCACACATTCAGTACTTC. Amino acid sequence: CAISESAHIQYF.

The V and J genes are TRBV5-1 and TRBJ2-1; a weak D match, TRBD2 (6 bases). The V end was cut by 0 bases, the J end by 0 bases, with 13 bases between. The CDR3 consists of 17 residues. CDR1 and CDR2 from the germline V gene are SGHRS and YFSETQ. The CDR3 bases are TGCGCCAGCAGCTTGGTTCCGGGGGATTACTCCTACAATGAGCAGTTCTTC. Amino acid sequence: CASSLVPGDYSYNEQFF.

V and J are TRBV5-1 and TRBJ2-6; D remains unclear. Germline V gives CDR1 SGHRS, CDR2 YFSETQ. Trimming removed 4 bases from V and 3 bases from J, with 5 bases in between. The CDR3 extends over 13 amino acids. CDR3 bases: TGCGCCAGCAGCCCGAGTGGGGCCAACGTCCTGACTTTC. The encoded protein is CASSPSGANVLTF.